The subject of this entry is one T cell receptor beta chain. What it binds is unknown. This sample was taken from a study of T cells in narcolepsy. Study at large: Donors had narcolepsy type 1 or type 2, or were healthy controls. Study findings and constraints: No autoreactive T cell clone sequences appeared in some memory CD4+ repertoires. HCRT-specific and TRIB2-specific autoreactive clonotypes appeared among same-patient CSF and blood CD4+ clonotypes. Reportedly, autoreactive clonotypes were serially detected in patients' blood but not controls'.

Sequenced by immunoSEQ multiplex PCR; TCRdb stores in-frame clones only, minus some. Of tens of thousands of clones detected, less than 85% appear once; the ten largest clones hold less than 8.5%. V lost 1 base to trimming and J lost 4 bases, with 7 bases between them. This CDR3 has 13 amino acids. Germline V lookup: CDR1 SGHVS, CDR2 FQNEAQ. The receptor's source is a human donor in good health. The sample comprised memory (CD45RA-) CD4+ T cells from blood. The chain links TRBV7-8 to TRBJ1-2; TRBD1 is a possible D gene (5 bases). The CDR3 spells CASSLGGAYGYTF. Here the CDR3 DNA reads TGTGCCAGCAGCTTAGGAGGGGCCTATGGCTACACCTTC.